This T cell receptor beta chain is drawn from a study of cytomegalovirus exposure and HLA in healthy donors. The PCR ran on 60 Vbeta and 13 Jbeta primers. Profiling relied on immunoSEQ multiplex PCR, and the TCRdb table lists in-frame clones only, not all of them. The sample has roughly 130,000 clones, around 79% seen once; the top ten hold more than 3%. Each donor was healthy, and each was a bone marrow donor. CDR3 length: 13 residues. Germline V CDR1 and CDR2: SGHAT, FQNNGV. The V gene end was trimmed by 5 bases and the J gene end by 7 bases; junction bases not matched to a gene: 6. The sequence was collected from a female donor in good health and CMV-seronegative. The rearrangement joins TRBV11-2 to TRBJ1-1, with TRBD1 matching over 8 bases. Material for sequencing was PBMCs. CDR3 loop: CASSPQGAGEAFF. The CDR3 DNA reads as TGTGCCAGCAGCCCCCAGGGGGCGGGTGAAGCTTTCTTT.